This record covers a single T cell receptor (beta chain). This table comes from immunoSEQ multiplex PCR, and its TCRdb copy is limited to in-frame clones, with some not included. The sample has roughly 1 million clones, around 76% seen once. CDR1 is LNHNV, CDR2 YYDKDF, per germline (reference sequence). Trimming at V came to 1 base and at J to 3 bases, leaving 8 bases not matched to a gene. The CDR3 totals 16 residues. This specimen comes from a study of shared clonotypes between healthy human individuals. This chain uses TRBV15 with TRBJ1-2, with 7 nucleotides matching TRBD1. This sequence originates from a man between 18 and 35 years old in good health. Sample: memory CD4+ T cells sorted from blood. Subset specified: CD45RA-negative fraction. CDR3 DNA: TGTGCCACCAGCAGAGGGACAGGTCGGTTGGACTATGGCTACACCTTC. As protein: CATSRGTGRLDYGYTF.